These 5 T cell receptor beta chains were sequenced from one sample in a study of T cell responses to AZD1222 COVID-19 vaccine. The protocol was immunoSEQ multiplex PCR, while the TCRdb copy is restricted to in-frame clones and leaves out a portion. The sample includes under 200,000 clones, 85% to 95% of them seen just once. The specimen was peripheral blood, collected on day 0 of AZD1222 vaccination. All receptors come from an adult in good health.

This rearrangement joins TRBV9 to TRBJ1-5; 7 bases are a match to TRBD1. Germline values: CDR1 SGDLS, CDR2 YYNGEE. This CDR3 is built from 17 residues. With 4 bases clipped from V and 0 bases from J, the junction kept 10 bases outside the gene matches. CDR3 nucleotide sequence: TGTGCCAGCAGCTTACGGACAGGCCGTTATAGCAATCAGCCCCAGCATTTT. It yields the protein CASSLRTGRYSNQPQHF.

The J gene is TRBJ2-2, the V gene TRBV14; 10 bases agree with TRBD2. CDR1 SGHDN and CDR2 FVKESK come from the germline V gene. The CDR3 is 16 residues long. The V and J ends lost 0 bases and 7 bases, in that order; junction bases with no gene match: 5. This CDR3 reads CASSQDLAGVGGELFF. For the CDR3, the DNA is TGTGCCAGCAGCCAAGATCTAGCGGGAGTCGGCGGGGAGCTGTTTTTT. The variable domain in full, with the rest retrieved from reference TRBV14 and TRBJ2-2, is EAGVTQFPSHSVIEKGQTVTLRCDPISGHDNLYWYRRVMGKEIKFLLHFVKESKQDESGMPNNRFLAERTGGTYSTLKVQPAELEDSGVYFCASSQDLAGVGGELFFGEGSRLTVL.

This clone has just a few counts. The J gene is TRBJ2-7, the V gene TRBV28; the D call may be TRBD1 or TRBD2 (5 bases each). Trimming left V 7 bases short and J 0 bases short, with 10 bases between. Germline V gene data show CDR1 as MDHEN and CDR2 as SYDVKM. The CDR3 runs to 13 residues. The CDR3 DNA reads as TGTGCCAGCACCTCGGGGCCCTCCTACGAGCAGTACTTC. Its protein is CASTSGPSYEQYF.

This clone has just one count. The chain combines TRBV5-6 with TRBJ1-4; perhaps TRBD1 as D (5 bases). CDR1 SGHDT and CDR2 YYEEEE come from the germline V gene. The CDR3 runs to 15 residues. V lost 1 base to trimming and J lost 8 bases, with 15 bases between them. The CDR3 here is CASSLYVGGTEKLFF. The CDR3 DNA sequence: TGTGCCAGCAGCTTGTATGTGGGGGGGACCGAAAAACTGTTTTTT.

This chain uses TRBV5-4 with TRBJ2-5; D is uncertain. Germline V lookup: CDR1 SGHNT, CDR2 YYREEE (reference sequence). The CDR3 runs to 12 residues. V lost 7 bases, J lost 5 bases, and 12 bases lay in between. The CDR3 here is CASAPTGETQYF. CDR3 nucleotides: TGTGCCAGCGCGCCTACTGGGGAGACCCAGTACTTC.